A single sample gave rise to the 7 T cell receptor beta chains below, sequenced in a study of shared clonotypes between healthy human individuals. The data were produced by immunoSEQ multiplex PCR, yet TCRdb's version contains in-frame clones alone and is incomplete. The profile covers 1,500,000 or so clones, with approximately 98.5% appearing a single time and 0.36% taken by the ten largest. Material: naive CD4+ T cells sorted from blood. Subset here: CD45RA+ positively selected. Source of these receptors: a man in his thirties or forties in good health.

The CDR3 DNA follows: TGCGCCAGCGAAAAGGGGGGGTTCTTCACAGATACGCAGTATTTT. It translates to CASEKGGFFTDTQYF. The rearrangement links TRBV5-1 to TRBJ2-3; tentative D call: TRBD2 (7 bases). V lost 7 bases, J lost 2 bases, and 17 bases lay in between. Germline values: CDR1 SGHRS, CDR2 YFSETQ. This CDR3 spans 15 amino acids.

This clone has only one observation. This chain connects TRBV5-5 to TRBJ2-3, with 11 bases fitting TRBD2. Germline V gene sequence: CDR1 SGHKS, CDR2 YYEKEE (reference sequence). The length of the CDR3 is 17 residues. Germline trimming cut 4 bases from V and 4 bases from J; bases unmatched to any gene: 11. CDR3 in amino acids: CASSIQIAGGLADTQYF. DNA of the CDR3: TGTGCCAGCAGCATTCAGATAGCGGGAGGGCTAGCAGATACGCAGTATTTT.

The chain recombines TRBV9 with TRBJ2-1; a weak D match, TRBD2 (5 bases). Trimming shortened V by 0 bases and J by 10 bases, and 14 bases separated the two germline ends. CDR1 and CDR2 (germline): SGDLS, YYNGEE. The CDR3 runs to 14 residues. CDR3 residues: CASSVVSLGGEQFF. The CDR3 bases are TGTGCCAGCAGCGTAGTTTCACTTGGAGGCGAGCAGTTCTTC.

The genes are TRBV10-2 and TRBJ2-7; a weak D match, TRBD2 (6 bases). CDR3 length: 14 amino acids. Germline CDR1 reads WSHSY; CDR2 reads SAAADI. The V end was cut by 6 bases, the J end by 2 bases, with 14 bases between. CDR3 sequence: CASSPGVGTYEQYF. CDR3 DNA: TGCGCCAGCAGCCCGGGAGTAGGGACCTACGAGCAGTACTTC.

This clone was recorded a few times. The chain uses TRBV18 and TRBJ2-7; D remains ambiguous. CDR1 and CDR2 (germline): KGHSH, LQKENI. V was cut by 1 base and J by 5 bases, with 12 bases left in between. This CDR3 is 14 amino acids long. The CDR3 bases are TGTGCCAGCTCACCACAAACGGGCCGCGACGAGCAGTACTTC. It specifies CASSPQTGRDEQYF. The full variable domain, completed using reference TRBV18 and TRBJ2-7, is NAGVMQNPRHLVRRRGQEARLRCSPMKGHSHVYWYRQLPEEGLKFMVYLQKENIIDESGMPKERFSAEFPKEGPSILRIQQVVRGDSAAYFCASSPQTGRDEQYFGPGTRLTVT.

Turning to this clone: Other DNA sequences in this sample translate to the same CDR3. The V gene is TRBV20-1, the J gene TRBJ2-3; D is uncertain. The CDR3 loop spans 11 amino acids. V lost 5 bases, J lost 6 bases, and 9 bases lay in between. Germline loops: CDR1 DFQATT, CDR2 SNEGSKA (reference sequence). The CDR3 reads CSAPRLDTQYF. The CDR3 coding sequence is TGCAGTGCTCCCAGGTTGGATACGCAGTATTTT.

The chain links TRBV5-1 to TRBJ2-5; D perhaps matches TRBD1 (6 bases). CDR3 length: 14 residues. Looked up from germline, CDR1 is SGHRS and CDR2 is YFSETQ. Trimming took off 0 bases at V and 5 bases at J, with 11 bases between the two ends. The CDR3 DNA reads TGCGCCAGCAGCTTGGCGTACAGGGCCGAGACCCAGTACTTC. Translation: CASSLAYRAETQYF. Together with reference TRBV5-1 and TRBJ2-5, the CDR3 gives the full variable domain: KAGVTQTPRYLIKTRGQQVTLSCSPISGHRSVSWYQQTPGQGLQFLFEYFSETQRNKGNFPGRFSGRQFSNSRSEMNVSTLELGDSALYLCASSLAYRAETQYFGPGTRLLVL.